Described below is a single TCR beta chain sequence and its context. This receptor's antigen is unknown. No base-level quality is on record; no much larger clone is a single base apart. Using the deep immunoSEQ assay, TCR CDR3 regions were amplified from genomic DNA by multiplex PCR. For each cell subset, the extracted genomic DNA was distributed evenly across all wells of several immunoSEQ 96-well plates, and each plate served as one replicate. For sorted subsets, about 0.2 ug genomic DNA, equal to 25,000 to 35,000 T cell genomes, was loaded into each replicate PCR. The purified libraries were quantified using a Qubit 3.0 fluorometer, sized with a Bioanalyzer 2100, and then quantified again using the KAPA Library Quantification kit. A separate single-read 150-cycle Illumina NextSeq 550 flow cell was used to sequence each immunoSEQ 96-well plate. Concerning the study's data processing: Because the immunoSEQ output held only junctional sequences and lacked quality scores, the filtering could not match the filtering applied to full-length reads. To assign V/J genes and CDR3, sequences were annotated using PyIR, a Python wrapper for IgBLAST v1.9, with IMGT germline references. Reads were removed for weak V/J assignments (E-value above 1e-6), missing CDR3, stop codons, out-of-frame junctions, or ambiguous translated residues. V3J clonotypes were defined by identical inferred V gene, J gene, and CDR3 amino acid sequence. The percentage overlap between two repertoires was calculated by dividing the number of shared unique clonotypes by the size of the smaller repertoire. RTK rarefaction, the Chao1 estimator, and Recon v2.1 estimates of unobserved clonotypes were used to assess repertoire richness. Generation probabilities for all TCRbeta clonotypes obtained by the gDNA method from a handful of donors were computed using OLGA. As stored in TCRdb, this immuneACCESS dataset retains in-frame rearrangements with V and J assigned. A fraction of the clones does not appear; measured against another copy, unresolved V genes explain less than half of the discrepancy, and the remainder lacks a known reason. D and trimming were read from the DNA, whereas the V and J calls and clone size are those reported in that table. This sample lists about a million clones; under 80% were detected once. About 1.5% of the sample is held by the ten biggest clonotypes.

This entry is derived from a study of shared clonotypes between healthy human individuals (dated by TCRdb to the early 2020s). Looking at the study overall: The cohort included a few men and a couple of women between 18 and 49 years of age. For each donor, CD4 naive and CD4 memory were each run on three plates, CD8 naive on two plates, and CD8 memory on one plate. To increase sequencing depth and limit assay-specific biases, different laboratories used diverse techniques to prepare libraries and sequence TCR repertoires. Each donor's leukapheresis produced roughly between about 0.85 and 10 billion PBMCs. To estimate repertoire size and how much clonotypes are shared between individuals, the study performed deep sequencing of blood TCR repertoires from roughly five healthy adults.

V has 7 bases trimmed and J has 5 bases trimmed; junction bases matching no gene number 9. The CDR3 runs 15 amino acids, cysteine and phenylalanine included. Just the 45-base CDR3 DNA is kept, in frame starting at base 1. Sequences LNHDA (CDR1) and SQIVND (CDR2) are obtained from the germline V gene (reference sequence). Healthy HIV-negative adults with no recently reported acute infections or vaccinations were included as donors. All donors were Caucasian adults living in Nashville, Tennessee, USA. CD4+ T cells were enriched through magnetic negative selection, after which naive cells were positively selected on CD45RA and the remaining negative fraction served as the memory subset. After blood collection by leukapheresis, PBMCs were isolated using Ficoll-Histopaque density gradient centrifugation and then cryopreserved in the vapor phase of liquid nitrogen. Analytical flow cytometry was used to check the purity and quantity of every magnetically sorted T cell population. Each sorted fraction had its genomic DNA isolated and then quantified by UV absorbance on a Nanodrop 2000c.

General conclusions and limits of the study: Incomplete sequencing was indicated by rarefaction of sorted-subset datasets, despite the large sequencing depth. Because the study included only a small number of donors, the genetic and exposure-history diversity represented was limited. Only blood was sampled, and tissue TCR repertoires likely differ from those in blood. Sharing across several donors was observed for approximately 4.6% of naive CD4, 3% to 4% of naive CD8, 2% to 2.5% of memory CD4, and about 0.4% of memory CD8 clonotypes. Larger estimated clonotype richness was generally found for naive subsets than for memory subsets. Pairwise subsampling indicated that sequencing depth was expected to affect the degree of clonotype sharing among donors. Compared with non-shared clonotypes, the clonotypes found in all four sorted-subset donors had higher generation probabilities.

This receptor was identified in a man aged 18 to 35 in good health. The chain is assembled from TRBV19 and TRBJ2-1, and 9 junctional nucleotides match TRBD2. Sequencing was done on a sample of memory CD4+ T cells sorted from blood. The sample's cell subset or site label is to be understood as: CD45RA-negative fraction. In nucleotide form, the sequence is TGTGCCAGTAACCCGGGGCTAGCGGGAAACAATGAGCAGTTCTTC. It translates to CASNPGLAGNNEQFF.